This passage covers 25 T cell receptor beta chains from one sample sequenced in a study of prognosis after radiotherapy for stage I lung cancer. Starting from genomic DNA, TCR beta CDR3 was amplified through two-round multiplex PCR. The first PCR round targeted every TRBV and TRBJ gene with specific primers. TCRdb re-analysed the multiplex PCR reads in MiXCR, keeping a single row per CDR3 protein. The sample lists about 13,000 distinct CDR3 sequences, 55% to 60% occurring once. The sequencing here drew on PBMCs, taken before or after stereotactic body radiation therapy (not recorded which). These receptors originate from a donor aged 50 or older with non-small cell lung cancer.

The table lists this clonotype with many counts. The genes are TRBV6-2 or TRBV6-3 and TRBJ1-5; 9 bases are a match to TRBD1. Trimming removed 5 bases from V and 4 bases from J; junction bases left unmatched: 3. The CDR3 spans 14 residues. CDR1 and CDR2 from the germline V gene are MNHEY and SVGEGT. The CDR3 here is CASSHGTGNQPQHF. DNA for the CDR3: TGTGCCAGCAGTCATGGGACAGGGAATCAGCCCCAGCATTTT.

Many counts were recorded for this clonotype. The V gene is TRBV7-9, the J gene TRBJ2-1, with 9 positions matching TRBD2. The CDR3 totals 12 residues. From germline, CDR1 is SEHNR and CDR2 FQNEAQ (reference sequence). V was clipped by 1 base and J by 15 bases; unmatched bases: 4. CDR3 bases: TGTGCCAGCAGCTTAGACGGGACTAGCTGGTTCTTC. This gives the protein CASSLDGTSWFF.

V is TRBV6-1 and J is TRBJ1-6; the D gene is possibly TRBD1 (5 bases). The CDR3 runs to 16 residues. V was clipped by 10 bases and J by 8 bases, with 24 bases between them. Germline CDR1 is MNHNS and CDR2 is SASEGT. This CDR3 is CATYPFLDRPDSPLHF. The CDR3 DNA sequence: TGTGCCACATATCCGTTCCTCGACAGACCAGATTCACCCCTCCACTTT.

There are many counts of this clonotype. The genes are TRBV29-1 and TRBJ2-3; no firm D call. The CDR3 has 12 amino acids. The germline V gene has CDR1 SQVTM and CDR2 ANQGSEA. V dropped 3 bases and J dropped 0 bases, with 4 bases sitting between them. The CDR3 sequence is CSVDLSTDTQYF. CDR3 in DNA: TGCAGCGTTGATCTAAGCACAGATACGCAGTATTTT.

The rearrangement links TRBV6-2 or TRBV6-3 to TRBJ2-7; 7 bases agree with TRBD2. The ends lost 6 bases at V and 4 bases at J; junction bases unmatched: 15. The germline CDR1 and CDR2 sequences are MNHEY and SVGEGT. The CDR3 is 16 amino acids. CDR3 sequence reads: CASSPRVGGKRYEQYF. For the CDR3, the DNA is TGTGCCAGCAGCCCCAGGGTGGGAGGGAAGAGGTACGAGCAGTACTTC.

The rearrangement joins TRBV5-5 to TRBJ2-3; a weak D match, TRBD1 (5 bases). Germline assignment: CDR1 SGHKS and CDR2 YYEKEE (reference sequence). The V gene lost 0 bases and the J gene lost 1 base, with 12 bases spanning the gap. This CDR3 contains 16 residues. CDR3 protein: CASSLAGSRGTDTQYF. The CDR3 bases are TGTGCCAGCAGCTTGGCAGGGTCTCGGGGCACAGATACGCAGTATTTT.

The V gene is TRBV7-9, the J gene TRBJ2-2, with D possibly matching TRBD1 (5 bases). Germline V gene lookup returns CDR1 SEHNR and CDR2 FQNEAQ (reference sequence). CDR3 length: 15 residues. The V gene lost 5 bases and the J gene lost 3 bases, with 13 bases spanning the gap. CDR3 bases: TGTGCCAGCAGCCGTGGGGCTATCTACACCGGGGAGCTGTTTTTT. Translated, it gives CASSRGAIYTGELFF.

This rearrangement joins TRBV6-2 or TRBV6-3 to TRBJ1-3; a weak D match, TRBD1 (6 bases). CDR1 is MNHEY, CDR2 SVGEGT, per germline. The V and J ends lost 4 bases and 3 bases respectively, with 13 bases between them. This CDR3 is built from 15 residues. CDR3 nucleotides: TGTGCCAGCAGTTTGTCCGGGACATATGGAAACACCATATATTTT. It translates to CASSLSGTYGNTIYF.

This sequence joins TRBV12-3 or TRBV12-4 and TRBJ1-2; 9 nucleotides align to TRBD1. Trimming removed 5 bases from V and 8 bases from J; junction bases left unmatched: 9. The CDR3 length is 14 residues. CDR3 in amino acids: CASSQIQGAKGYTF. For the CDR3, the DNA is TGTGCCAGCAGTCAAATACAGGGGGCAAAAGGCTACACCTTC.

Note on this clonotype: This could be a read error, since a much larger clone is one nucleotide away. The rearrangement uses TRBV24-1 and TRBJ1-1; D not certain. Germline loops: CDR1 KGHDR, CDR2 SFDVKD. V dropped 3 bases and J dropped 6 bases, with 10 bases sitting between them. This CDR3 has 13 amino acids. The CDR3, as DNA: TGTGCCACCAGTGATCCAACAATGGCTGAAGCTTTCTTT. Protein product: CATSDPTMAEAFF.

This clonotype has a count of ten or more. The chain has TRBV20-1 and TRBJ1-1; a weak D match, TRBD1 (5 bases). CDR1 is DFQATT, CDR2 SNEGSKA, per germline (reference sequence). Trimming pared 8 bases from V and 5 bases from J, leaving 15 bases between. The CDR3 spans 12 residues. The CDR3 spells CSFYQGLTEAFF. The CDR3 nucleotides are TGCAGTTTTTATCAGGGTTTGACTGAAGCTTTCTTT.

The CDR3 loop reads CASSSKTSWSTGELFF. The CDR3 DNA sequence: TGTGCCAGCAGTTCCAAGACTAGCTGGTCAACCGGGGAGCTGTTTTTT. The chain is built from TRBV6-2 or TRBV6-3 and TRBJ2-2; 7 bases fit TRBD2. There are 16 residues in the CDR3. Germline V gives CDR1 MNHEY, CDR2 SVGEGT. V lost 4 bases and J lost 5; bases outside the gene matches: 10.

This chain joins TRBV6-1 and TRBJ2-3, with D perhaps matching TRBD1 (6 bases). The germline V gene has CDR1 MNHNS and CDR2 SASEGT. V was pared by 10 bases and J by 2 bases, with 13 bases between. The CDR3 extends over 13 amino acids. As DNA, the CDR3 is TGTGCCACTCGGTACAGGGTCACAGATACGCAGTATTTT. This sequence encodes CATRYRVTDTQYF.

By its share, this clonotype is medium-sized. The chain is built from TRBV4-1 and TRBJ2-7, with 7 bases fitting TRBD1. Germline V gene sequence: CDR1 MGHRA, CDR2 YSYEKL. V was clipped by 5 bases and J by 3 bases; unmatched bases: 7. The CDR3 sequence is 14 residues long. The CDR3 here is CASSTRQGGYEQYF. The CDR3 DNA reads as TGCGCCAGCAGCACCCGACAGGGCGGCTACGAGCAGTACTTC.

This clonotype was counted at least ten times. The chain recombines TRBV2 with TRBJ2-3, with a tentative D call TRBD1 (7 bases). There are 14 residues in the CDR3. Trimming took 6 bases from V and 2 from J, leaving 12 bases between them. Germline CDR1 SNHLY, CDR2 FYNNEI. The chain's CDR3 is CASRRDSFTDTQYF. The CDR3, as DNA: TGTGCCAGCAGGCGGGACAGTTTCACAGATACGCAGTATTTT.

Note on this clonotype: Its ends do not fully match the called genes, so a read error is possible. The rearrangement joins TRBV20-1 to TRBJ1-5, with D hard to call. Germline lookup yields CDR1 DFQATT and CDR2 SNEGSKA (reference sequence). This CDR3 is built from 13 residues. Here the CDR3 reads CSARASTNQPQHF. The CDR3 nucleotides are TGCAGTGCTAGAGCCTCAACCAATCAGCCACAGCATTTT.

V and J are TRBV6-2 or TRBV6-3 and TRBJ1-1; a possible D gene is TRBD1 (5 bases). Trimming took 7 bases from V and 0 from J, leaving 12 bases between them. The CDR3 consists of 14 residues. Germline-derived CDR1 and CDR2 are MNHEY and SVGEGT. CDR3 sequence reads: CASTKDSMNTEAFF. The CDR3 region has the DNA TGTGCCAGCACCAAAGACAGCATGAACACTGAAGCTTTCTTT.

V is TRBV28 and J is TRBJ2-7, with TRBD2 as a possible D gene (5 bases). Trimming stripped 5 bases from V and 5 bases from J, with 16 bases between. CDR3 length equals 14 residues. Germline V gives CDR1 MDHEN, CDR2 SYDVKM. As DNA, the CDR3 is TGTGCCAGCAGTCAATCCGGGGTTTTCCACGAGCAGTACTTC. The encoded protein is CASSQSGVFHEQYF.

At least ten counts were recorded for this clonotype. The chain carries TRBV20-1 and TRBJ1-4, with no clear D. The CDR3 totals 11 residues. Deletions cut 5 bases from V and 6 bases from J, with 7 bases between. CDR1 DFQATT and CDR2 SNEGSKA come from the germline V gene (reference sequence). The CDR3 nucleotides read TGCAGTGCTCCGGACGATGAAAAACTGTTTTTT. Its translation is CSAPDDEKLFF.

In DNA, the CDR3 is TGTGCCAGCACCTCATCCCGGACAGGTATCTACGAGCAGTACTTC. This codes for CASTSSRTGIYEQYF. V gene TRBV28 combines with J gene TRBJ2-7; 7 nucleotides match TRBD1. Trimming at V came to 7 bases and at J to 3 bases, leaving 12 bases not matched to a gene. Germline V lookup: CDR1 MDHEN, CDR2 SYDVKM. The length of the CDR3 is 15 residues.

The chain employs TRBV7-2 and TRBJ1-2; D is perhaps TRBD1 (5 bases). Trimming took 0 bases from V and 6 from J, leaving 11 bases between them. Germline-derived CDR1 and CDR2 are SGHTA and FQGNSA. This CDR3 spans 14 amino acids. CDR3 sequence (DNA): TGTGCCAGCAGCTTAGCGCGGGGGGAACATGGCTACACCTTC. The encoded protein is CASSLARGEHGYTF.

This clonotype was observed a handful of times. J is TRBJ2-1 and V is TRBV6-2 or TRBV6-3; possible D gene TRBD1, 5 bases. The CDR3 runs 11 residues. The germline V and J ends were trimmed by 11 bases and 4 bases, with 9 bases remaining between them. Per germline, CDR1 MNHEY and CDR2 SVGEGT. Written as DNA, the CDR3 is TGTGCCTCTGGGGCATACAATGAGCAGTTCTTC. This translates into CASGAYNEQFF.

The count of this clonotype is one. The rearrangement links TRBV27 to TRBJ1-1; D might be TRBD1 (6 bases). The germline V gene has CDR1 MNHEY and CDR2 SMNVEV (reference sequence). This CDR3 spans 14 amino acids. V dropped 5 bases and J dropped 1 base, with 11 bases sitting between them. The CDR3 is CASSVTGTNTEAFF. The CDR3 DNA is TGTGCCAGCAGTGTAACAGGGACGAACACTGAAGCTTTCTTT.

This clonotype was detected ten times or more. The chain has TRBV10-3 and TRBJ2-1; D gene unclear. The V gene's germline CDR1 is ENHRY and CDR2 SYGVKD. The CDR3 is 13 amino acids. Between the trimmed V and J ends, which lost 4 bases and 6 bases, there was a span of 10 bases. CDR3 sequence (DNA): TGTGCCATCAGTGTTATAGAAGTCAATGAGCAGTTCTTC. Translating gives CAISVIEVNEQFF.

This clonotype was seen a few times. A much larger clone differs by one base, so this may be a read error. The gene calls are TRBV7-9 and TRBJ1-2; tentatively, D is TRBD1 (5 bases). There are 13 residues in the CDR3. The germline V gene has CDR1 SEHNR and CDR2 FQNEAQ (reference sequence). The CDR3 here is CASSLEGLDGNTF. CDR3 sequence (DNA): TGTGCCAGCAGCTTGGAGGGGCTGGATGGCAACACCTTC.